These T cell receptor beta chains were read from a single sample in a study of blood T cell repertoires in COVID-19. Here immunoSEQ multiplex PCR was the method, and the copy in TCRdb shows in-frame clones only, minus some. The table records more than 140,000 clones, 85% to 90% of them present only once. The sample taken for sequencing was peripheral blood. The source is a woman in her sixties with acute or convalescent COVID-19. CDR3s include the opening cysteine and the closing phenylalanine or tryptophan. Each record gives: clone size, V gene, J gene, D gene, CDR3 protein, CDR3 DNA. D genes are given only for firm matches. The listing skips clone size in some rows; elsewhere it reads once, few, many or a size class.

clone_size: NA
v_call: TRBV5-4
j_call: TRBJ1-3
d_call: NA
cdr3_aa: CASSFSSSGNTIYF
cdr3_nt: TGTGCCAGCAGCTTTTCCAGCTCTGGAAACACCATATATTTT

clone_size: NA
v_call: TRBV28
j_call: TRBJ1-5
d_call: TRBD1
cdr3_aa: CASSLSGTGYSNQPQHF
cdr3_nt: TGTGCCAGCAGTTTATCCGGGACAGGATACAGCAATCAGCCCCAGCATTTT

clone_size: NA
v_call: TRBV7-2
j_call: TRBJ2-7
d_call: TRBD2
cdr3_aa: CASSSAVILAGGNEQYF
cdr3_nt: TGTGCCAGCAGCTCCGCGGTTATTCTAGCGGGGGGCAACGAGCAGTACTTC

clone_size: NA
v_call: TRBV11-2
j_call: TRBJ2-1
d_call: TRBD2
cdr3_aa: CASRLSGGPYNEQFF
cdr3_nt: TGTGCCAGCAGACTTAGCGGGGGCCCTTACAATGAGCAGTTCTTC

clone_size: NA
v_call: TRBV4-2
j_call: TRBJ2-3
d_call: TRBD2
cdr3_aa: CASSQDGGVTRLSSTDTQYF
cdr3_nt: TGTGCCAGCAGCCAAGATGGGGGGGTTACGCGACTCTCTAGCACAGATACGCAGTATTTT

clone_size: NA
v_call: TRBV2
j_call: TRBJ2-7
d_call: TRBD2
cdr3_aa: CASRGGLGVYEQYF
cdr3_nt: TGTGCCAGCAGGGGGGGACTAGGGGTCTACGAGCAGTACTTC

clone_size: once
v_call: TRBV19
j_call: TRBJ1-2
d_call: TRBD1
cdr3_aa: CASSIPGQINYGYTF
cdr3_nt: TGTGCCAGTAGTATACCGGGACAGATTAACTATGGCTACACCTTC

clone_size: NA
v_call: TRBV10-3
j_call: TRBJ2-3
d_call: NA
cdr3_aa: CAISDVSGGPGDTQYF
cdr3_nt: TGTGCCATCAGTGACGTGTCGGGGGGCCCGGGAGATACGCAGTATTTT

clone_size: NA
v_call: TRBV7-8
j_call: TRBJ1-4
d_call: TRBD1
cdr3_aa: CASSRGQGNEKLFF
cdr3_nt: TGTGCCAGCAGCCGTGGACAGGGTAATGAAAAACTGTTTTTT

clone_size: NA
v_call: TRBV7-6
j_call: TRBJ2-1
d_call: NA
cdr3_aa: CASSPSWGGALRDYNEQFF
cdr3_nt: TGTGCCAGCAGCCCCAGCTGGGGGGGGGCCCTCCGGGATTACAATGAGCAGTTCTTC

clone_size: NA
v_call: TRBV18
j_call: TRBJ2-4
d_call: NA
cdr3_aa: CASSPSGVDIQYF
cdr3_nt: TGTGCCAGCTCCCCCTCGGGGGTGGACATTCAGTACTTC

clone_size: NA
v_call: TRBV5-1
j_call: TRBJ1-1
d_call: NA
cdr3_aa: CASSPSRQELNTEAFF
cdr3_nt: TGCGCCAGCAGCCCGAGCCGACAGGAATTGAACACTGAAGCTTTCTTT

clone_size: NA
v_call: TRBV27
j_call: TRBJ2-1
d_call: TRBD1
cdr3_aa: CASSSRTGRHEQFF
cdr3_nt: TGTGCCAGCAGTTCCCGGACAGGGCGTCATGAGCAGTTCTTC

clone_size: NA
v_call: TRBV19
j_call: TRBJ1-6
d_call: TRBD1
cdr3_aa: CASSKSGTGNNSPLHF
cdr3_nt: TGTGCCAGTAGTAAATCCGGGACAGGGAATAATTCACCCCTCCACTTT

clone_size: NA
v_call: TRBV5-1
j_call: TRBJ2-1
d_call: TRBD2
cdr3_aa: CASSPGLAGQSYNEQFF
cdr3_nt: TGCGCCAGCAGCCCGGGACTAGCGGGCCAATCCTACAATGAGCAGTTCTTC

clone_size: NA
v_call: TRBV9
j_call: TRBJ2-2
d_call: TRBD2
cdr3_aa: CASSLGGIGTGELFF
cdr3_nt: TGTGCCAGCAGCCTCGGGGGGATCGGCACCGGGGAGCTGTTTTTT

clone_size: NA
v_call: TRBV5-1
j_call: TRBJ2-6
d_call: NA
cdr3_aa: CASSSRRSSGANVLTF
cdr3_nt: TGCGCCAGCAGCTCTAGGAGGTCCTCTGGGGCCAACGTCCTGACTTTC

clone_size: NA
v_call: TRBV7-2
j_call: TRBJ2-1
d_call: NA
cdr3_aa: CASSLAQGSSYNEQFF
cdr3_nt: TGTGCCAGCAGCTTAGCCCAGGGTAGCTCCTACAATGAGCAGTTCTTC

clone_size: NA
v_call: TRBV5-1
j_call: TRBJ1-2
d_call: NA
cdr3_aa: CASSSQTGLYGYTF
cdr3_nt: TGCGCCAGCAGCTCCCAGACAGGCCTGTATGGCTACACCTTC

clone_size: NA
v_call: TRBV3-1/TRBV3-2
j_call: TRBJ1-6
d_call: TRBD1
cdr3_aa: CASSPGTADYSPLHF
cdr3_nt: TGTGCCAGCAGCCCTGGGACAGCGGACTATTCACCCCTCCACTTT

clone_size: NA
v_call: TRBV9
j_call: TRBJ1-3
d_call: TRBD1
cdr3_aa: CASSRQGASSGNTIYF
cdr3_nt: TGTGCCAGCAGCAGACAGGGGGCGAGCTCTGGAAACACCATATATTTT

clone_size: NA
v_call: TRBV6-5
j_call: TRBJ2-5
d_call: NA
cdr3_aa: CASSPTGQETQYF
cdr3_nt: TGTGCCAGCAGTCCTACAGGGCAAGAGACCCAGTACTTC

clone_size: NA
v_call: TRBV10-3
j_call: TRBJ1-2
d_call: NA
cdr3_aa: CAISKGQGSLGYTF
cdr3_nt: TGTGCCATCAGTAAGGGGCAGGGCTCGTTGGGCTACACCTTC

clone_size: NA
v_call: TRBV7-9
j_call: TRBJ1-4
d_call: TRBD1
cdr3_aa: CASSLGQGPNEKLFF
cdr3_nt: TGTGCCAGCAGCTTGGGACAGGGTCCTAATGAAAAACTGTTTTTT

clone_size: NA
v_call: TRBV12-3/TRBV12-4
j_call: TRBJ2-3
d_call: NA
cdr3_aa: CASKHTSGNTQYF
cdr3_nt: TGTGCCAGCAAGCACACATCAGGGAATACGCAGTATTTT

clone_size: NA
v_call: TRBV4-1
j_call: TRBJ2-3
d_call: TRBD2
cdr3_aa: CASSQDARLAGGTDTQYF
cdr3_nt: TGCGCCAGCAGCCAAGACGCCCGGCTAGCGGGGGGGACAGATACGCAGTATTTT

clone_size: NA
v_call: TRBV3-1/TRBV3-2
j_call: TRBJ2-2
d_call: TRBD1
cdr3_aa: CASSHLTGGMSTGELFF
cdr3_nt: TGTGCCAGCAGCCATCTAACAGGGGGCATGTCGACCGGGGAGCTGTTTTTT

clone_size: NA
v_call: TRBV29-1
j_call: TRBJ2-7
d_call: NA
cdr3_aa: CSVDQGYEQYF
cdr3_nt: TGCAGCGTTGACCAGGGTTACGAGCAGTACTTC

clone_size: NA
v_call: TRBV5-1
j_call: TRBJ2-3
d_call: NA
cdr3_aa: CASSLDYATDTQYF
cdr3_nt: TGCGCCAGCAGCTTAGACTACGCCACAGATACGCAGTATTTT

clone_size: NA
v_call: TRBV7-9
j_call: TRBJ2-7
d_call: TRBD1
cdr3_aa: CASSLLDRSNEQYF
cdr3_nt: TGTGCCAGCAGCTTATTGGACAGGAGCAACGAGCAGTACTTC

clone_size: NA
v_call: TRBV24-1
j_call: TRBJ2-1
d_call: TRBD1
cdr3_aa: CATSDRDRSSYNEQFF
cdr3_nt: TGTGCCACCAGTGACCGGGACAGAAGCTCCTACAATGAGCAGTTCTTC

clone_size: NA
v_call: TRBV12-5
j_call: TRBJ1-1
d_call: NA
cdr3_aa: CASGSGAVVRTEAFF
cdr3_nt: TGTGCTAGTGGTTCTGGGGCGGTAGTCAGAACTGAAGCTTTCTTT

clone_size: NA
v_call: TRBV5-1
j_call: TRBJ2-5
d_call: NA
cdr3_aa: CASEGAKETQYF
cdr3_nt: TGCGCCAGCGAAGGGGCGAAAGAGACCCAGTACTTC

clone_size: NA
v_call: TRBV19
j_call: TRBJ1-2
d_call: TRBD1
cdr3_aa: CATLGWDRANYGYTF
cdr3_nt: TGTGCCACCCTCGGTTGGGACAGGGCTAACTATGGCTACACCTTC

clone_size: NA
v_call: TRBV12-5
j_call: TRBJ2-2
d_call: TRBD2
cdr3_aa: CASGLARSGTYTGELFF
cdr3_nt: TGTGCTAGTGGTTTGGCCCGTAGCGGGACCTACACCGGGGAGCTGTTTTTT

clone_size: NA
v_call: TRBV6-5
j_call: TRBJ1-1
d_call: TRBD1
cdr3_aa: CASSSGGHTEAFF
cdr3_nt: TGTGCCAGCAGCTCAGGGGGCCACACTGAAGCTTTCTTT

clone_size: NA
v_call: TRBV6-5
j_call: TRBJ2-7
d_call: NA
cdr3_aa: CASTFVAYEQYF
cdr3_nt: TGTGCCAGCACTTTCGTCGCCTACGAGCAGTACTTC

clone_size: NA
v_call: TRBV5-4
j_call: TRBJ2-4
d_call: NA
cdr3_aa: CASSPQGQAGNIQYF
cdr3_nt: TGTGCCAGCAGCCCGCAGGGGCAGGCGGGAAACATTCAGTACTTC

clone_size: NA
v_call: TRBV7-9
j_call: TRBJ2-5
d_call: NA
cdr3_aa: CATREGQPYQETQYF
cdr3_nt: TGTGCCACCAGGGAGGGACAGCCGTACCAAGAGACCCAGTACTTC

clone_size: NA
v_call: TRBV24-1
j_call: TRBJ2-1
d_call: TRBD2
cdr3_aa: CATSDCPPGTSAYNEQFF
cdr3_nt: TGTGCCACCAGTGATTGCCCCCCCGGGACTAGCGCCTACAATGAGCAGTTCTTC

clone_size: NA
v_call: TRBV20-1
j_call: TRBJ2-3
d_call: NA
cdr3_aa: CSASSDTQYF
cdr3_nt: TGCAGTGCTTCGTCAGATACGCAGTATTTT

clone_size: NA
v_call: TRBV2
j_call: TRBJ1-5
d_call: TRBD1
cdr3_aa: CASSGTGYSNQPQHF
cdr3_nt: TGTGCCAGCAGTGGGACAGGGTATAGCAATCAGCCCCAGCATTTT

clone_size: NA
v_call: TRBV11-3
j_call: TRBJ2-7
d_call: NA
cdr3_aa: CASSPGDIYSYEQYF
cdr3_nt: TGTGCCAGCAGCCCAGGGGACATTTACTCCTACGAGCAGTACTTC

clone_size: NA
v_call: TRBV27
j_call: TRBJ2-1
d_call: TRBD2
cdr3_aa: CASSPPALAGVNEQFF
cdr3_nt: TGTGCCAGCAGCCCACCGGCCCTAGCGGGGGTCAATGAGCAGTTCTTC

clone_size: NA
v_call: TRBV2
j_call: TRBJ1-5
d_call: NA
cdr3_aa: CASSGFLSNQPQHF
cdr3_nt: TGTGCCAGCAGCGGGTTCCTTAGCAATCAGCCCCAGCATTTT

clone_size: few
v_call: TRBV3-1/TRBV3-2
j_call: TRBJ1-5
d_call: TRBD1
cdr3_aa: CASSQWDRSDQPQHF
cdr3_nt: TGTGCCAGCAGCCAATGGGACAGAAGCGATCAGCCCCAGCATTTT

clone_size: NA
v_call: TRBV30
j_call: TRBJ1-1
d_call: NA
cdr3_aa: CAWSVPLVMAAEAFF
cdr3_nt: TGTGCCTGGAGTGTCCCCTTGGTCATGGCGGCTGAAGCTTTCTTT

clone_size: NA
v_call: TRBV6-5
j_call: TRBJ2-7
d_call: TRBD2
cdr3_aa: CASSYSMRGAIEQYF
cdr3_nt: TGTGCCAGCAGTTACTCGATGCGGGGGGCGATCGAGCAGTACTTC

clone_size: few
v_call: TRBV15
j_call: TRBJ2-3
d_call: NA
cdr3_aa: CATSSPDGGTFTDTQYF
cdr3_nt: TGTGCCACCAGCAGTCCCGACGGAGGGACCTTCACAGATACGCAGTATTTT

clone_size: NA
v_call: TRBV7-9
j_call: TRBJ1-5
d_call: NA
cdr3_aa: CASSLGQGLFGNQPQHF
cdr3_nt: TGTGCCAGCAGCCTGGGGCAGGGGTTATTTGGCAATCAGCCCCAGCATTTT

clone_size: NA
v_call: TRBV6-5
j_call: TRBJ1-1
d_call: NA
cdr3_aa: CASKWGEAVEAFF
cdr3_nt: TGTGCCAGCAAATGGGGAGAAGCGGTCGAAGCTTTCTTT

clone_size: NA
v_call: TRBV30
j_call: TRBJ1-2
d_call: TRBD1
cdr3_aa: CAWRTQGGRGGYTF
cdr3_nt: TGTGCCTGGAGAACCCAGGGGGGACGTGGTGGCTACACCTTC

clone_size: NA
v_call: TRBV7-2
j_call: TRBJ1-2
d_call: TRBD1
cdr3_aa: CASSVDREYYGYTF
cdr3_nt: TGTGCCAGCAGCGTGGACAGGGAGTACTATGGCTACACCTTC

clone_size: NA
v_call: TRBV9
j_call: TRBJ2-1
d_call: TRBD2
cdr3_aa: CASSSWTSGGAAYNEQFF
cdr3_nt: TGTGCCAGCAGCTCCTGGACTAGCGGGGGGGCCGCCTACAATGAGCAGTTCTTC

clone_size: NA
v_call: TRBV5-1
j_call: TRBJ2-3
d_call: NA
cdr3_aa: CASSLGASATDTQYF
cdr3_nt: TGCGCCAGCAGCTTGGGGGCTAGCGCAACAGATACGCAGTATTTT

clone_size: NA
v_call: TRBV10-3
j_call: TRBJ2-7
d_call: NA
cdr3_aa: CAIRPGGRISYEQYF
cdr3_nt: TGTGCCATCAGGCCGGGGGGCAGAATCTCCTACGAGCAGTACTTC

clone_size: NA
v_call: TRBV7-9
j_call: TRBJ2-7
d_call: NA
cdr3_aa: CASSPRGENEQYF
cdr3_nt: TGTGCCAGCAGCCCCAGGGGGGAGAACGAGCAGTACTTC